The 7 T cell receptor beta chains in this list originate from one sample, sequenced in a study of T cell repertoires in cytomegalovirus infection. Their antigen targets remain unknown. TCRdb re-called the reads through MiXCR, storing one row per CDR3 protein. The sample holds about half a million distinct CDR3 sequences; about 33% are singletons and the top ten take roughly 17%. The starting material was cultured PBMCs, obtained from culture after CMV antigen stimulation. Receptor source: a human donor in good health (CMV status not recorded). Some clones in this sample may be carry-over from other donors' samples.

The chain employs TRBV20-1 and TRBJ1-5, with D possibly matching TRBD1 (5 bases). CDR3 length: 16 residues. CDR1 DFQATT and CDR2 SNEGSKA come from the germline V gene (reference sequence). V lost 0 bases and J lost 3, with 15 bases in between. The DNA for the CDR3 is TGCAGTGCTAGAGATAGGAGTGGGACCTACAATCAGCCCCAGCATTTT. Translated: CSARDRSGTYNQPQHF.

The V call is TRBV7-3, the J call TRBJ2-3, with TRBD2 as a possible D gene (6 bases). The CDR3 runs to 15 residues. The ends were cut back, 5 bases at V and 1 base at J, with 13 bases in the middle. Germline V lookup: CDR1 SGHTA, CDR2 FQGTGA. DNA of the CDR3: TGTGCCAGCAGCCCTCTAATAGCGGGCACAGATACGCAGTATTTT. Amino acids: CASSPLIAGTDTQYF. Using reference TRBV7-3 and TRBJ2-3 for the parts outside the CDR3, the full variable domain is GAGVSQTPSNKVTEKGKYVELRCDPISGHTALYWYRQSLGQGPEFLIYFQGTGAADDSGLPNDRFFAVRPEGSVSTLKIQRTERGDSAVYLCASSPLIAGTDTQYFGPGTRLTVL.

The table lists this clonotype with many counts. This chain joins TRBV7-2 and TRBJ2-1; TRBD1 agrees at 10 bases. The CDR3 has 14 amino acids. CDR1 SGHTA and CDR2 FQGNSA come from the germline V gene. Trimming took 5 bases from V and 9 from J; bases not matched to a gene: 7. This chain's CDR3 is CASSRDRGEGEQFF. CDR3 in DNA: TGTGCCAGCAGCCGGGACAGGGGCGAAGGTGAGCAGTTCTTC.

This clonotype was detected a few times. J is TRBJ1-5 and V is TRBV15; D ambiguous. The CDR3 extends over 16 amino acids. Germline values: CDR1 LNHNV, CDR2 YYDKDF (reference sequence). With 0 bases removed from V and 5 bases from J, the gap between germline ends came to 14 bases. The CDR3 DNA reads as TGTGCCACCAGCAGAGATCGGCCCAAGAGAGATCAGCCCCAGCATTTT. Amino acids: CATSRDRPKRDQPQHF.

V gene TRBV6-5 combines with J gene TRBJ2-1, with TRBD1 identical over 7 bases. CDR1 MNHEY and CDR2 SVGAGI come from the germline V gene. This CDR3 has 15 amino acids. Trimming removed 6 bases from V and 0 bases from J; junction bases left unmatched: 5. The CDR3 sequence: CASRKDRDSYNEQFF. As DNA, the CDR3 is TGTGCCAGCAGAAAAGACAGGGACTCCTACAATGAGCAGTTCTTC.

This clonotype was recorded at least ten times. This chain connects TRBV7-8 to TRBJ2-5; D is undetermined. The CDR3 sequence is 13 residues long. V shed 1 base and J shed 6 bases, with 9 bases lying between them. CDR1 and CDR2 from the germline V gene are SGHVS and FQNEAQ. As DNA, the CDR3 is TGTGCCAGCAGCTTAGTATATCGAAAGACCCAGTACTTC. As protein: CASSLVYRKTQYF.

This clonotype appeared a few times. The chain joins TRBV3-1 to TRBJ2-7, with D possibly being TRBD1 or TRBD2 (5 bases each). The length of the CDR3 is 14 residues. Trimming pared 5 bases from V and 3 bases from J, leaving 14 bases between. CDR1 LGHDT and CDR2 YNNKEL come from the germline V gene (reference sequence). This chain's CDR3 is CASSVGAANYEQYF. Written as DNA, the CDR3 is TGTGCCAGCAGCGTCGGGGCAGCGAACTACGAGCAGTACTTC.